The 29 T cell receptor beta chains in this list originate from one sample, sequenced in a study of graft-versus-host responses after intestinal transplantation. Produced via immunoSEQ multiplex PCR; TCRdb's table is partial and in-frame only. The table shows tens of thousands of clones, with roughly 93% occurring only once. The antigens for these receptors are not known. Here the sequenced sample was unstimulated CD8+ T cells sorted from spleen or lymph node cells, taken before intestinal transplant. These receptors all come from a human donor who received an intestinal transplant.

This clone has just one count. The V call is TRBV5-1, the J call TRBJ1-1, with 11 bases lining up with TRBD1. Per the germline V gene, CDR1 is SGHRS and CDR2 is YFSETQ. The CDR3 loop spans 17 amino acids. The junction had 10 bases not matched to a gene; V was cut back by 3 bases and J by 3 bases. In nucleotides, the CDR3 is TGCGCCAGCAGCTCCGGACAGGGGGCGCCTTGGGACACTGAAGCTTTCTTT. It translates to CASSSGQGAPWDTEAFF.

The V gene is TRBV6-5, the J gene TRBJ2-7; D may be TRBD2 (5 bases). Germline V gives CDR1 MNHEY, CDR2 SVGAGI. The CDR3 is 13 amino acids. V lost 7 bases and J 4 bases, leaving 14 bases between the germline ends. CDR3 loop: CASMLRDGYEQYF. CDR3 bases: TGTGCCAGCATGTTGAGGGATGGTTACGAGCAGTACTTC.

The chain carries TRBV7-8 and TRBJ2-7, with TRBD1 matching 10 bases. Trimming at V came to 5 bases and at J to 2 bases, leaving 6 bases not matched to a gene. The germline V gene has CDR1 SGHVS and CDR2 FQNEAQ. The CDR3 length is 15 residues. CDR3 nucleotide sequence: TGTGCCAGCAGCATTTCCGGGACAGGGGCCTACGAGCAGTACTTC. Its translation is CASSISGTGAYEQYF.

The V call is TRBV4-3, the J call TRBJ1-2, with TRBD1 matching over 12 bases. Germline V gene sequence: CDR1 LGHNA, CDR2 YSLEER. This CDR3 has 14 amino acids. The trim removed 4 bases at V and 7 bases at J, leaving 4 bases unmatched. The CDR3 DNA reads TGCGCCAGCAGCCCGGGACAGGGGGCGCCTGGCTACACCTTC. As protein: CASSPGQGAPGYTF.

The chain joins TRBV27 to TRBJ2-7; D is uncertain. Germline CDR1 and CDR2: MNHEY and SMNVEV (reference sequence). V lost 0 bases and J 0 bases, leaving 6 bases between the germline ends. CDR3 size: 14 residues. CDR3 in amino acids: CASSLSTASYEQYF. The CDR3 DNA is TGTGCCAGCAGTTTATCAACAGCCTCCTACGAGCAGTACTTC.

This clone has more than one count but fewer than ten. The chain is built from TRBV19 and TRBJ2-1; 9 bases fit TRBD1. V trimming: 5 bases; J trimming: 9 bases; junction bases outside the gene matches: 14. This CDR3 has 16 residues. The germline V gene has CDR1 LNHDA and CDR2 SQIVND (reference sequence). The CDR3 region has the DNA TGTGCCAGTAGTCCCGGCACTACAGGGGGCGCGGGTGAGCAGTTCTTC. It yields the protein CASSPGTTGGAGEQFF. Filled out from reference TRBV19 and TRBJ2-1, the complete variable domain reads DGGITQSPKYLFRKEGQNVTLSCEQNLNHDAMYWYRQDPGQGLRLIYYSQIVNDFQKGDIAEGYSVSREKKESFPLTVTSAQKNPTAFYLCASSPGTTGGAGEQFFGPGTRLTVL.

The gene calls are TRBV2 and TRBJ2-2; the D gene is possibly TRBD1 (6 bases). The CDR3 is 19 residues long. Trimming took 0 bases from V and 2 from J, leaving 19 bases between them. Germline V gene lookup returns CDR1 SNHLY and CDR2 FYNNEI. CDR3 residues: CASSEAPGHYDLNTGELFF. The CDR3 region has the DNA TGTGCCAGCAGTGAAGCGCCGGGACACTACGACTTAAACACCGGGGAGCTGTTTTTT.

The V call is TRBV7-8, the J call TRBJ1-2; 11 bases are a match to TRBD1. Per the germline V gene, CDR1 is SGHVS and CDR2 is FQNEAQ. The CDR3 consists of 15 residues. With 3 bases clipped from V and 4 bases from J, the junction kept 4 bases outside the gene matches. CDR3 protein: CASSFGTGGLYGYTF. CDR3 nucleotides: TGTGCCAGCAGCTTCGGGACAGGGGGACTCTATGGCTACACCTTC.

This sequence joins TRBV27 and TRBJ1-5; tentatively, D is TRBD1 (5 bases). The CDR3 length is 15 residues. CDR1 MNHEY and CDR2 SMNVEV come from the germline V gene (reference sequence). The V and J ends lost 0 bases and 6 bases respectively, with 12 bases between them. Here the CDR3 DNA reads TGTGCCAGCAGTTTATCGATGGGGGGGACTCAGCCCCAGCATTTT. Protein product: CASSLSMGGTQPQHF.

The V gene is TRBV30, the J gene TRBJ2-5; TRBD2 aligns across 9 bases. The last part of the DNA fits TRBJ2-7 better; the J call may be wrong. Per germline, CDR1 GTSNPN and CDR2 SVGIG (reference sequence). CDR3 length: 15 residues. The CDR3 DNA follows: TGTGCCTGGAGTGTGGGAGCGGGGGGTTCCTACGAGCAGTACTTC. Translating it yields CAWSVGAGGSYEQYF.

This chain links TRBV13 with TRBJ1-1, with TRBD1 matching 8 bases. Trimming removed 1 base from V and 11 bases from J; junction bases left unmatched: 12. The germline V gene encodes CDR1 PRHDT and CDR2 FYEKMQ (reference sequence). The CDR3 contains 15 residues. This chain's CDR3 is CASSLAGEHRGDAFF. CDR3 sequence (DNA): TGTGCCAGCAGCTTAGCCGGCGAACACAGGGGGGACGCTTTCTTT.

The V and J genes are TRBV25-1 and TRBJ2-6; possibly TRBD2 for D (5 bases). CDR3 size: 18 residues. Trimming took off 3 bases at V and 0 bases at J, with 15 bases between the two ends. CDR1 and CDR2 (germline): MGHDK, SYGVNS. This CDR3 is CASSDIPHRGSGANVLTF. The CDR3 DNA follows: TGTGCCAGCAGTGACATCCCCCATCGGGGCTCTGGGGCCAACGTCCTGACTTTC.

The chain recombines TRBV19 with TRBJ2-1; D gene uncertain. Trimming took off 6 bases at V and 2 bases at J, with 11 bases between the two ends. The CDR3 runs 14 residues. CDR1 is LNHDA, CDR2 SQIVND, per germline (reference sequence). The CDR3 region is CASRLVSTYNEQFF. In DNA form, the CDR3 reads TGTGCCAGTAGGCTAGTGAGCACCTACAATGAGCAGTTCTTC. Full variable domain (missing parts from reference TRBV19 and TRBJ2-1): DGGITQSPKYLFRKEGQNVTLSCEQNLNHDAMYWYRQDPGQGLRLIYYSQIVNDFQKGDIAEGYSVSREKKESFPLTVTSAQKNPTAFYLCASRLVSTYNEQFFGPGTRLTVL.

This rearrangement joins TRBV19 to TRBJ2-3; D is unclear. This CDR3 has 13 amino acids. V was cut by 4 bases and J by 6 bases, with 11 bases left in between. Germline CDR1 LNHDA, CDR2 SQIVND (reference sequence). CDR3 DNA sequence: TGTGCCAGTAGTACCCTATTATCGGATACGCAGTATTTT. Its protein is CASSTLLSDTQYF.

The chain combines TRBV19 with TRBJ2-7; TRBD1 might be the D (6 bases). The CDR3 loop spans 14 amino acids. CDR1 and CDR2 from the germline V gene are LNHDA and SQIVND (reference sequence). The V and J ends lost 3 bases and 4 bases respectively, with 13 bases between them. The CDR3 nucleotides are TGTGCCAGTAGTATCTCAGGGGCCCCATACGAGCAGTACTTC. Its translation: CASSISGAPYEQYF. The variable domain in full, completed from reference TRBV19 and TRBJ2-7, reads DGGITQSPKYLFRKEGQNVTLSCEQNLNHDAMYWYRQDPGQGLRLIYYSQIVNDFQKGDIAEGYSVSREKKESFPLTVTSAQKNPTAFYLCASSISGAPYEQYFGPGTRLTVT.

This clone was observed a few times. The chain is built from TRBV5-6 and TRBJ1-5; 8 nucleotides line up with TRBD1. V shed 5 bases, J shed 1 base, and the junction held 11 bases outside the gene matches. CDR1 SGHDT and CDR2 YYEEEE come from the germline V gene. This CDR3 region has 17 residues. The CDR3 protein is CASSWAGGFLSNQPQHF. In DNA form, the CDR3 reads TGTGCCAGCAGTTGGGCAGGGGGCTTTCTAAGCAATCAGCCCCAGCATTTT.

This clone has a handful of counts. The rearrangement links TRBV19 to TRBJ1-1; D unclear. The CDR3 totals 11 residues. Looked up from germline, CDR1 is LNHDA and CDR2 is SQIVND (reference sequence). Trimming removed 4 bases from V and 6 bases from J, with 6 bases in between. In DNA, the CDR3 is TGTGCCAGTAGTACGTCCTCTGAAGCTTTCTTT. Its translation: CASSTSSEAFF.

The V call is TRBV7-9, the J call TRBJ2-7; 7 bases fit TRBD1. The length of the CDR3 is 15 residues. The germline gives CDR1 SEHNR, CDR2 FQNEAQ (reference sequence). V lost 6 bases to trimming and J lost 3 bases; unmatched junction nucleotides: 11. This chain's CDR3 is CASSSWDSGSYEQYF. Here the CDR3 DNA reads TGTGCCAGCAGTTCCTGGGACAGTGGAAGCTACGAGCAGTACTTC.

V and J are TRBV18 and TRBJ1-3, with 7 nucleotides matching TRBD1. Germline lookup yields CDR1 KGHSH and CDR2 LQKENI. Unmatched junction bases numbered 4, after V lost 0 bases and J lost 2 bases. The CDR3 totals 16 residues. The CDR3 region has the DNA TGTGCCAGCTCACCACCCCTGAGGGGGCCTGGAAACACCATATATTTT. Translation gives CASSPPLRGPGNTIYF.

The chain links TRBV5-1 to TRBJ1-1; 9 bases line up with TRBD1. This CDR3 spans 18 amino acids. Losses at the gene ends were 0 bases for V and 1 base for J; bases not matched to a gene: 10. Germline CDR1 reads SGHRS; CDR2 reads YFSETQ. The CDR3 spells CASSLDQGQGSPNTEAFF. CDR3 coding DNA: TGCGCCAGCAGCTTGGACCAGGGACAGGGCAGCCCGAACACTGAAGCTTTCTTT.

The genes are TRBV5-4 and TRBJ2-1; 10 nucleotides match TRBD2. J gave up 6 bases and V 0 bases, and 3 bases lay outside the gene matches. CDR1 is SGHNT and CDR2 is YYREEE in the germline V gene (reference sequence). The CDR3 is 15 residues long. CDR3 in amino acids: CASSLDLAGVNEQFF. The CDR3 DNA reads as TGTGCCAGCAGCTTGGATCTAGCGGGAGTCAATGAGCAGTTCTTC. The complete variable domain, with remaining parts taken from reference TRBV5-4 and TRBJ2-1, reads ETGVTQSPTHLIKTRGQQVTLRCSSQSGHNTVSWYQQALGQGPQFIFQYYREEENGRGNFPPRFSGLQFPNYSSELNVNALELDDSALYLCASSLDLAGVNEQFFGPGTRLTVL.

The chain uses TRBV30 and TRBJ2-6; TRBD1 agrees at 7 bases. This CDR3 is 16 amino acids long. The trim removed 1 base at V and 4 bases at J, leaving 7 bases unmatched. Per germline, CDR1 GTSNPN and CDR2 SVGIG (reference sequence). The CDR3 coding sequence is TGTGCCTGGAGTGGGCCACAGGGGAACGGGGCCAACGTCCTGACTTTC. Residues: CAWSGPQGNGANVLTF.

The genes are TRBV15 and TRBJ1-2; the D gene is possibly TRBD1 (5 bases). Trimming took 6 bases from V and 4 from J, leaving 24 bases between them. CDR1 and CDR2 from the germline V gene are LNHNV and YYDKDF (reference sequence). The CDR3 has 17 residues. The CDR3 DNA follows: TGTGCCACCAGAAAAACGGCCGGGGGATCGGGATCCTATGGCTACACCTTC. Amino acids: CATRKTAGGSGSYGYTF.

J is TRBJ2-1 and V is TRBV5-6, with D possibly matching TRBD2 (6 bases). The length of the CDR3 is 15 residues. Germline V gene lookup returns CDR1 SGHDT and CDR2 YYEEEE. Trimming pared 2 bases from V and 4 bases from J, leaving 13 bases between. The CDR3 region has the DNA TGTGCCAGCAGCTTTTGGCGGGACCCTTACAATGAGCAGTTCTTC. It encodes CASSFWRDPYNEQFF.

The V and J genes are TRBV14 and TRBJ2-7, with 9 positions matching TRBD1. Looked up from germline, CDR1 is SGHDN and CDR2 is FVKESK. V was pared by 5 bases and J by 5 bases, with 7 bases of the junction left unmatched. The CDR3 has 14 residues. The CDR3 nucleotides read TGTGCCAGCAGCGCCGGGACAGGGATCCACGAGCAGTACTTC. Its protein product is CASSAGTGIHEQYF.

This sequence joins TRBV6-1 and TRBJ2-7; possible D gene TRBD1, 6 bases. Germline V gene lookup returns CDR1 MNHNS and CDR2 SASEGT. The CDR3 totals 15 residues. Deletions cut 1 base from V and 3 bases from J, with 13 bases between. For the CDR3, the DNA is TGTGCCAGCAGTGAAGGGACAGTACTCCACTACGAGCAGTACTTC. The encoded protein is CASSEGTVLHYEQYF.

The J gene is TRBJ1-4, the V gene TRBV6-5; D is ambiguous. V dropped 6 bases and J dropped 0 bases, with 11 bases sitting between them. From germline, CDR1 is MNHEY and CDR2 SVGAGI. The CDR3 consists of 15 residues. The CDR3 protein is CASRLEGATNEKLFF. In nucleotides, the CDR3 is TGTGCCAGCAGGCTGGAGGGTGCAACTAATGAAAAACTGTTTTTT.

This chain connects TRBV4-3 to TRBJ2-7; D is unresolved. CDR1 and CDR2 from the germline V gene are LGHNA and YSLEER. The CDR3 contains 13 residues. Trimming left V 2 bases short and J 6 bases short, with 11 bases between. The CDR3 sequence: CASSQFLAGEQYF. DNA of the CDR3: TGCGCCAGCAGCCAATTTCTGGCAGGCGAGCAGTACTTC.

The chain carries TRBV19 and TRBJ1-4; unclear D gene. This CDR3 comprises 17 residues. The V end lost 6 bases, the J end lost 6 bases, and 23 bases lay between the germline ends. Germline-derived CDR1 and CDR2 are LNHDA and SQIVND (reference sequence). Here the CDR3 DNA reads TGTGCCAGTAGCCCTCAGCGTACCCTTTTTGAGGATGAAAAACTGTTTTTT. This translates into CASSPQRTLFEDEKLFF.